These 20 T cell receptor beta chains were sequenced from one sample in a study of control samples from healthy donors and cancer patients. TCRdb's copy holds only in-frame clones and misses some; the assay was immunoSEQ multiplex PCR. The sample includes 390,000 or so clones, 80% to 95% of them seen just once. Material for sequencing was PBMCs. Source of these receptors: a man in his forties or fifties with head and neck cancer.

The chain employs TRBV6-5 and TRBJ2-4; 13 nucleotides line up with TRBD2. V lost 6 bases to trimming and J lost 14 bases; unmatched junction nucleotides: 7. This CDR3 contains 13 residues. CDR1 and CDR2 from the germline V gene are MNHEY and SVGAGI. CDR3 DNA sequence: TGTGCCAGCAGGGATCGGGGACTAGCGGGGAAGTACTTC. It yields the protein CASRDRGLAGKYF.

This CDR3 reads CASSMGLAGGYEQYF. The CDR3 region has the DNA TGTGCCAGCAGCATGGGACTAGCGGGAGGGTACGAGCAGTACTTC. This chain connects TRBV11-2 to TRBJ2-7; 16 positions agree with TRBD2. This CDR3 has 15 amino acids. Per the germline V gene, CDR1 is SGHAT and CDR2 is FQNNGV. Trimming took 5 bases from V and 4 from J; bases not matched to a gene: 2.

The chain uses TRBV12-2 and TRBJ2-2; no DNA check was done on the table's D call, TRBD2. TRBV12-2 is recorded as a pseudogene. This CDR3 comprises 15 residues. CDR3 amino acids: CASRLNVANTGELFF. The CDR3 coding sequence is TGTGCAAGTCGCCTTAATGTAGCGAACACCGGGGAGCTGTTTTTT.

The table lists this clone with a few counts. This rearrangement joins TRBV7-2 to TRBJ1-5; D gene unclear. The germline V gene has CDR1 SGHTA and CDR2 FQGNSA. V lost 1 base, J lost 4 bases, and 8 bases lay in between. The CDR3 covers 14 residues. The CDR3 loop reads CASSLGATNQPQHF. In nucleotides, the CDR3 is TGTGCCAGCAGCTTAGGAGCAACTAATCAGCCCCAGCATTTT.

This clone was recorded once. This chain uses TRBV6-5 with TRBJ2-3, with TRBD2 matching over 8 bases. V was pared by 8 bases and J by 4 bases, with 11 bases of the junction left unmatched. The CDR3 covers 15 residues. Looked up from germline, CDR1 is MNHEY and CDR2 is SVGAGI. The CDR3 loop is CASLGAGVPPDTQYF. The CDR3 DNA sequence: TGTGCCAGCCTCGGAGCGGGAGTACCCCCAGATACGCAGTATTTT.

The CDR3 loop reads CASSLELAVDYEQYF. In DNA form, the CDR3 reads TGTGCCAGCAGCTTAGAACTAGCAGTAGATTACGAGCAGTACTTC. V is TRBV7-2 and J is TRBJ2-7; the D gene is possibly TRBD2 (6 bases). Germline loops: CDR1 SGHTA, CDR2 FQGNSA. Trimming stripped 1 base from V and 4 bases from J, with 14 bases between. This CDR3 is 15 amino acids long. Based on the CDR3 plus reference TRBV7-2 and TRBJ2-7, the full variable domain is GAGVSQSPSNKVTEKGKDVELRCDPISGHTALYWYRQSLGQGLEFLIYFQGNSAPDKSGLPSDRFSAERTGGSVSTLTIQRTQQEDSAVYLCASSLELAVDYEQYFGPGTRLTVT.

The rearrangement joins TRBV2 to TRBJ1-2; D may be TRBD1 (6 bases). In germline, CDR1 is SNHLY, CDR2 FYNNEI. The CDR3 has 15 residues. The V end was cut by 0 bases, the J end by 5 bases, with 13 bases between. Here the CDR3 DNA reads TGTGCCAGCAGTGAAGCCGGGGGCAGGGATTATGGCTACACCTTC. Amino acid sequence: CASSEAGGRDYGYTF.

This sequence joins TRBV16 and TRBJ2-7; D may match TRBD1 or TRBD2 (6 bases each). Trimming stripped 2 bases from V and 5 bases from J, with 13 bases between. The CDR3 is made up of 14 amino acids. Germline values: CDR1 KGHSY, CDR2 FQNENV. CDR3 loop: CASSQRRGADEQYF. CDR3 nucleotide sequence: TGTGCCAGCAGCCAAAGGAGGGGGGCCGACGAGCAGTACTTC.

V and J are TRBV28 and TRBJ1-3; D might be TRBD1 (5 bases). V was trimmed by 6 bases and J by 0 bases, leaving 12 bases between them. Germline lookup yields CDR1 MDHEN and CDR2 SYDVKM. The CDR3 covers 15 residues. CDR3 in DNA: TGTGCCAGCAGCAGACAGATCCTCTCTGGAAACACCATATATTTT. Translating gives CASSRQILSGNTIYF.

CDR3 nucleotides: TGTGCCAGCAGCTTAAGCTGGGGCTACGAGCAGTACTTC. Translating gives CASSLSWGYEQYF. V gene TRBV7-2 combines with J gene TRBJ2-7; D is unresolved. CDR1 SGHTA and CDR2 FQGNSA come from the germline V gene. V dropped 2 bases and J dropped 3 bases, with 8 bases sitting between them. CDR3 length: 13 amino acids.

This clone was detected once. This chain connects TRBV25-1 to TRBJ2-1; D is possibly TRBD1 (5 bases). Trimming took off 5 bases at V and 6 bases at J, with 14 bases between the two ends. The V gene's germline CDR1 is MGHDK and CDR2 SYGVNS. The CDR3 totals 14 residues. The CDR3 DNA sequence: TGTGCCAGCAGTAGGCAGGGTGTAGGCAATGAGCAGTTCTTC. It is translated as CASSRQGVGNEQFF.

V usage is TRBV6-6 and J usage is TRBJ2-2; 12 positions match TRBD2. CDR3 length: 17 amino acids. With 5 bases clipped from V and 4 bases from J, the junction kept 8 bases outside the gene matches. Germline V gene sequence: CDR1 MNHNY, CDR2 SVGAGI (reference sequence). This chain's CDR3 is CASSQTSGSTGTGELFF. The CDR3 DNA follows: TGTGCCAGCAGTCAGACTAGCGGGAGTACTGGCACCGGGGAGCTGTTTTTT.

This chain uses TRBV4-1 with TRBJ1-5, with D unresolved. The CDR3 contains 13 residues. CDR1 is MGHRA and CDR2 is YSYEKL in the germline V gene. Between the trimmed V and J ends, which lost 2 bases and 5 bases, there was a span of 7 bases. This chain's CDR3 is CASSQWRDQPQHF. The CDR3 DNA is TGCGCCAGCAGCCAATGGAGGGATCAGCCCCAGCATTTT.

This chain connects TRBV2 to TRBJ1-5; 8 bases line up with TRBD1. CDR1 and CDR2 from the germline V gene are SNHLY and FYNNEI. The J segment lost 6 bases and the V segment lost 8 bases, leaving 6 bases of the junction unmatched. CDR3 length: 13 amino acids. CDR3 region: CASSGQGGQPQHF. CDR3 coding DNA: TGTGCCAGCTCCGGACAGGGCGGTCAGCCCCAGCATTTT. Together with reference TRBV2 and TRBJ1-5, the CDR3 gives the full variable domain: EPEVTQTPSHQVTQMGQEVILRCVPISNHLYFYWYRQILGQKVEFLVSFYNNEISEKSEIFDDQFSVERPDGSNFTLKIRSTKLEDSAMYFCASSGQGGQPQHFGDGTRLSIL.

This sequence joins TRBV11-2 and TRBJ2-1; maybe TRBD2 (5 bases). Germline loops: CDR1 SGHAT, CDR2 FQNNGV. The CDR3 is 13 amino acids. Trimming stripped 1 base from V and 7 bases from J, with 8 bases between. This CDR3 is CASSLGGMNEQFF. The CDR3 DNA sequence: TGTGCCAGCAGCTTAGGAGGGATGAATGAGCAGTTCTTC.

The chain employs TRBV11-2 and TRBJ2-1; D perhaps matches TRBD2 (6 bases). The CDR3 contains 16 residues. Trimming took off 4 bases at V and 4 bases at J, with 17 bases between the two ends. Germline assignment: CDR1 SGHAT and CDR2 FQNNGV. This CDR3 reads CASSSRGAGTYNEQFF. DNA for the CDR3: TGTGCCAGCAGCTCCCGTGGGGCGGGGACTTACAATGAGCAGTTCTTC.

The chain is built from TRBV5-6 and TRBJ1-3, with unresolved D. The CDR3 extends over 13 amino acids. Germline assignment: CDR1 SGHDT and CDR2 YYEEEE. V dropped 2 bases and J dropped 5 bases, with 8 bases sitting between them. Here the CDR3 reads CASSLFTRNTIYF. The CDR3 region has the DNA TGTGCCAGCAGCTTATTCACTCGAAACACCATATATTTT.

The chain couples TRBV14 to TRBJ2-1; D tentatively fits TRBD1 or TRBD2 (5 bases each). The CDR3 consists of 15 residues. Trimming shortened V by 1 base and J by 6 bases, and 13 bases separated the two germline ends. Germline-derived CDR1 and CDR2 are SGHDN and FVKESK. CDR3 sequence (DNA): TGTGCCAGCAGCCAAGGGCCAGGGAGAGGCAATGAGCAGTTCTTC. The encoded protein is CASSQGPGRGNEQFF.

The J gene is TRBJ1-1, the V gene TRBV3-1 (or the pseudogene TRBV3-2); 7 bases line up with TRBD1. Germline CDR1 is LGHDT and CDR2 is YNNKEL (reference sequence). The CDR3 length is 15 residues. Germline trimming cut 1 base from V and 7 bases from J; bases unmatched to any gene: 9. The CDR3 DNA reads TGTGCCAGCAGCCAAGGGACAGGCCAACGGGATGAAGCTTTCTTT. It encodes CASSQGTGQRDEAFF.

The chain is built from TRBV24-1 and TRBJ2-3; a weak D match, TRBD1 (6 bases). This CDR3 contains 15 residues. The germline gives CDR1 KGHDR, CDR2 SFDVKD. The V end lost 9 bases, the J end lost 2 bases, and 17 bases lay between the germline ends. The CDR3 here is CATGEGVGATDTQYF. The DNA for the CDR3 is TGTGCCACCGGAGAGGGGGTAGGGGCCACAGATACGCAGTATTTT.